Shown below are 23 T cell receptor beta chains from a single sample sequenced in a study of shared clonotypes between healthy human individuals. Some clones are missing from TCRdb's copy, which holds only in-frame ones; the method was immunoSEQ multiplex PCR. The table lists about 2.3 million clones, about 92% of them singletons. The specimen sequenced was naive CD4+ T cells from PBMCs. Subset described: CD45RA+ positively selected. The source of these receptors is a young man in good health. Some clones in this sample may be carry-over from other donors' samples.

The sample holds a few counts of this clone. V and J are TRBV2 and TRBJ2-2; weak D call: TRBD1 (6 bases). The V gene lost 7 bases and the J gene lost 1 base, with 10 bases spanning the gap. CDR3 length: 14 amino acids. Germline V gene lookup returns CDR1 SNHLY and CDR2 FYNNEI. This CDR3 reads CASTVQGNTGELFF. The CDR3 nucleotides are TGTGCCAGCACTGTACAGGGGAACACCGGGGAGCTGTTTTTT.

The chain is built from TRBV5-1 and TRBJ1-1; possible D gene TRBD1, 5 bases. The CDR3 covers 15 residues. V dropped 4 bases and J dropped 6 bases, with 19 bases sitting between them. CDR1 is SGHRS, CDR2 YFSETQ, per germline. CDR3 bases: TGCGCCAGCAGCCCGGCGGCAGGGAGTCTCCCTGAAGCTTTCTTT. Encoded protein: CASSPAAGSLPEAFF. Full variable domain (remainder filled in from reference TRBV5-1 and TRBJ1-1): KAGVTQTPRYLIKTRGQQVTLSCSPISGHRSVSWYQQTPGQGLQFLFEYFSETQRNKGNFPGRFSGRQFSNSRSEMNVSTLELGDSALYLCASSPAAGSLPEAFFGQGTRLTVV.

The V call is TRBV27, the J call TRBJ2-3, with TRBD2 identical over 9 bases. Germline CDR1 and CDR2: MNHEY and SMNVEV (reference sequence). CDR3 length: 17 residues. Trimming cost V 4 bases and J 5 bases; bases outside gene matches: 13. The CDR3: CASSSRRVAGVRDTQYF. CDR3 nucleotides: TGTGCCAGCAGTTCCCGGAGGGTAGCGGGAGTGCGAGATACGCAGTATTTT.

V and J are TRBV7-8 and TRBJ2-7; TRBD1 matches 8 bases. Germline trimming cut 8 bases from V and 0 bases from J; bases unmatched to any gene: 6. In germline, CDR1 is SGHVS, CDR2 FQNEAQ. The CDR3 spans 14 residues. As DNA, the CDR3 is TGTGCCAGCGGGAGGACAGGGAGCTCCTACGAGCAGTACTTC. This encodes CASGRTGSSYEQYF.

A few counts support this clone. The V and J genes are TRBV5-1 and TRBJ1-1, with unresolved D. Germline V gene data show CDR1 as SGHRS and CDR2 as YFSETQ. The CDR3 spans 14 residues. V lost 4 bases and J lost 1, with 11 bases in between. CDR3 DNA: TGCGCCAGCAGCGTACAAACGGAGAACACTGAAGCTTTCTTT. This gives the protein CASSVQTENTEAFF.

The gene calls are TRBV2 and TRBJ2-7; D gene unclear. Germline loops: CDR1 SNHLY, CDR2 FYNNEI. This CDR3 comprises 11 residues. Trimming left V 0 bases short and J 7 bases short, with 4 bases between. In DNA, the CDR3 is TGTGCCAGCAGTGAAGCGTGGGAGCAGTACTTC. The encoded protein is CASSEAWEQYF.

V gene TRBV19 combines with J gene TRBJ1-2; TRBD1 agrees at 9 bases. This CDR3 is 13 amino acids long. The germline CDR1 and CDR2 sequences are LNHDA and SQIVND (reference sequence). With 3 bases clipped from V and 6 bases from J, the junction kept 2 bases outside the gene matches. CDR3 residues: CASSIGTGNGYTF. DNA of the CDR3: TGTGCCAGTAGTATCGGGACAGGGAATGGCTACACCTTC. Drawing the rest from reference TRBV19 and TRBJ1-2, the complete variable domain is DGGITQSPKYLFRKEGQNVTLSCEQNLNHDAMYWYRQDPGQGLRLIYYSQIVNDFQKGDIAEGYSVSREKKESFPLTVTSAQKNPTAFYLCASSIGTGNGYTFGSGTRLTVV.

The chain has TRBV9 and TRBJ2-7; TRBD1 matches 7 bases. V gave up 0 bases and J gave up 2 bases; unmatched junction bases: 8. The CDR3 extends over 16 amino acids. The germline CDR1 and CDR2 sequences are SGDLS and YYNGEE. The CDR3 reads CASSVASQGVAYEQYF. The CDR3 region has the DNA TGTGCCAGCAGCGTAGCATCGCAGGGGGTAGCCTACGAGCAGTACTTC.

The chain recombines TRBV6-1 with TRBJ2-4; D unclear. The CDR3 consists of 13 residues. Trimming removed 2 bases at V and 9 bases at J, with 11 bases between. The germline V gene has CDR1 MNHNS and CDR2 SASEGT. This CDR3 is CASSEMGSGIQYF. CDR3 sequence (DNA): TGTGCCAGCAGTGAAATGGGGTCGGGCATTCAGTACTTC.

V gene TRBV18 combines with J gene TRBJ2-1; D is undetermined. Germline CDR1 is KGHSH and CDR2 is LQKENI. The CDR3 runs to 15 residues. V was trimmed by 0 bases and J by 2 bases, leaving 8 bases between them. CDR3 sequence: CASSPPSRTYNEQFF. DNA for the CDR3: TGTGCCAGCTCACCACCGAGCCGAACCTACAATGAGCAGTTCTTC.

On this clone itself: This CDR3 is also generated by other DNA sequences in the sample. The rearrangement joins TRBV7-9 to TRBJ2-7; 9 bases are shared with TRBD2. The germline CDR1 and CDR2 sequences are SEHNR and FQNEAQ (reference sequence). The CDR3 consists of 13 residues. Trimming cost V 3 bases and J 7 bases; bases outside gene matches: 4. In DNA, the CDR3 is TGTGCCAGCAGCTTGGGACTAGCCTCGGAGCAGTACTTC. Translation: CASSLGLASEQYF. The full variable domain, its missing parts supplied by reference TRBV7-9 and TRBJ2-7, is DTGVSQNPRHKITKRGQNVTFRCDPISEHNRLYWYRQTLGQGPEFLTYFQNEAQLEKSRLLSDRFSAERPKGSFSTLEIQRTEQGDSAMYLCASSLGLASEQYFGPGTRLTVT.

The gene calls are TRBV5-1 and TRBJ1-1; D unresolved. The germline CDR1 and CDR2 sequences are SGHRS and YFSETQ. V was shortened by 6 bases and J by 0 bases, with 18 bases between the two germline ends. CDR3 length: 16 amino acids. CDR3 nucleotide sequence: TGCGCCAGCACCAGCTACGGCGGAGGCATGAACACTGAAGCTTTCTTT. Protein: CASTSYGGGMNTEAFF.

V and J are TRBV7-2 and TRBJ2-1; D may be TRBD2 (5 bases). Looked up from germline, CDR1 is SGHTA and CDR2 is FQGNSA. V lost 0 bases to trimming and J lost 8 bases, with 11 bases between them. This CDR3 has 14 residues. In nucleotides, the CDR3 is TGTGCCAGCAGCTTAGCGGGCATTAGCGATGAGCAGTTCTTC. Translated, it gives CASSLAGISDEQFF. The full variable domain, with the rest looked up from reference TRBV7-2 and TRBJ2-1, is GAGVSQSPSNKVTEKGKDVELRCDPISGHTALYWYRQSLGQGLEFLIYFQGNSAPDKSGLPSDRFSAERTGGSVSTLTIQRTQQEDSAVYLCASSLAGISDEQFFGPGTRLTVL.

CDR3: CASGQGPGANVLTF. CDR3 DNA: TGCGCCAGTGGACAGGGCCCTGGGGCCAACGTCCTGACTTTC. The chain is built from TRBV5-1 and TRBJ2-6, with 8 bases lining up with TRBD1. This CDR3 region has 14 residues. V lost 8 bases to trimming and J lost 2 bases; unmatched junction nucleotides: 3. CDR1 is SGHRS, CDR2 YFSETQ, per germline.

The rearrangement links TRBV21-1 to TRBJ1-2; TRBD1 was called by the table and not checked on the DNA. TRBV21-1 is tagged as a pseudogene. The CDR3 has 15 amino acids. In DNA form, the CDR3 reads TGTGCCAGCAGCAATGGCCAAACGAATAACTATGGCTACACCTTC. Residues: CASSNGQTNNYGYTF.

The chain uses TRBV18 and TRBJ1-4; D remains ambiguous. CDR1 is KGHSH, CDR2 LQKENI, per germline. The CDR3 spans 14 residues. V lost 4 bases to trimming and J lost 0 bases, with 6 bases between them. Written as DNA, the CDR3 is TGTGCCAGCTCACGGCAGGCAACTAATGAAAAACTGTTTTTT. It yields the protein CASSRQATNEKLFF.

The sample holds one count of this clone. V usage is TRBV27 and J usage is TRBJ2-2, with D unresolved. Trimming pared 8 bases from V and 3 bases from J, leaving 19 bases between. Germline V gene lookup returns CDR1 MNHEY and CDR2 SMNVEV (reference sequence). The CDR3 covers 16 residues. DNA for the CDR3: TGTGCCAGCCTAAGGTTTGGCAGGACGGACACCGGGGAGCTGTTTTTT. Encoded protein: CASLRFGRTDTGELFF.

The chain combines TRBV5-1 with TRBJ2-5, with 8 bases fitting TRBD2. The CDR3 spans 15 residues. CDR1 SGHRS and CDR2 YFSETQ come from the germline V gene. V shed 6 bases and J 3 bases; nucleotides not matched to a gene: 10. The CDR3 is CASIPSGGPEETQYF. In nucleotides, the CDR3 is TGCGCCAGCATCCCCTCGGGAGGGCCTGAAGAGACCCAGTACTTC.

This clone was recorded only once. V usage is TRBV10-3 and J usage is TRBJ2-2; 9 bases are shared with TRBD1. The V gene end was trimmed by 0 bases and the J gene end by 0 bases; junction bases not matched to a gene: 2. The CDR3 is 17 residues long. The germline V gene encodes CDR1 ENHRY and CDR2 SYGVKD. The CDR3 loop reads CAISESDRGANTGELFF. The CDR3 DNA is TGTGCCATCAGTGAGTCGGACAGGGGCGCGAACACCGGGGAGCTGTTTTTT.

This chain links TRBV18 with TRBJ2-7; 10 bases fit TRBD1. The CDR3 is 17 amino acids. V shed 3 bases and J 4 bases; nucleotides not matched to a gene: 12. CDR1 is KGHSH, CDR2 LQKENI, per germline. CDR3 DNA: TGTGCCAGCTCACCTCAATTGCCGGGACAGGGGCTGTACGAGCAGTACTTC. Translating it yields CASSPQLPGQGLYEQYF.

The rearrangement joins TRBV7-9 to TRBJ2-7; D is tentatively TRBD1 or TRBD2 (7 bases each). Germline V gene sequence: CDR1 SEHNR, CDR2 FQNEAQ (reference sequence). The V gene lost 7 bases and the J gene lost 3 bases, with 13 bases spanning the gap. The CDR3 has 13 residues. CDR3 protein: CASISRGGYEQYF. The CDR3 bases are TGTGCCAGCATTAGCAGGGGGGGCTACGAGCAGTACTTC.

The CDR3: CASSSSSRSYEQYF. CDR3 in DNA: TGTGCCAGCAGCTCAAGCTCCCGTTCCTACGAGCAGTACTTC. The chain couples TRBV13 to TRBJ2-7, with D unclear. The V end was cut by 4 bases, the J end by 1 base, with 11 bases between. The CDR3 has 14 amino acids. The germline CDR1 and CDR2 sequences are PRHDT and FYEKMQ (reference sequence).

V is TRBV15 and J is TRBJ2-5, with TRBD2 matching over 13 bases. The CDR3 loop spans 16 amino acids. The V gene's germline CDR1 is LNHNV and CDR2 YYDKDF (reference sequence). V shed 3 bases and J 5 bases; nucleotides not matched to a gene: 6. DNA for the CDR3: TGTGCCACCAGCAGCCGGACTAGCGGGAGCGGGGAGACCCAGTACTTC. This sequence encodes CATSSRTSGSGETQYF.